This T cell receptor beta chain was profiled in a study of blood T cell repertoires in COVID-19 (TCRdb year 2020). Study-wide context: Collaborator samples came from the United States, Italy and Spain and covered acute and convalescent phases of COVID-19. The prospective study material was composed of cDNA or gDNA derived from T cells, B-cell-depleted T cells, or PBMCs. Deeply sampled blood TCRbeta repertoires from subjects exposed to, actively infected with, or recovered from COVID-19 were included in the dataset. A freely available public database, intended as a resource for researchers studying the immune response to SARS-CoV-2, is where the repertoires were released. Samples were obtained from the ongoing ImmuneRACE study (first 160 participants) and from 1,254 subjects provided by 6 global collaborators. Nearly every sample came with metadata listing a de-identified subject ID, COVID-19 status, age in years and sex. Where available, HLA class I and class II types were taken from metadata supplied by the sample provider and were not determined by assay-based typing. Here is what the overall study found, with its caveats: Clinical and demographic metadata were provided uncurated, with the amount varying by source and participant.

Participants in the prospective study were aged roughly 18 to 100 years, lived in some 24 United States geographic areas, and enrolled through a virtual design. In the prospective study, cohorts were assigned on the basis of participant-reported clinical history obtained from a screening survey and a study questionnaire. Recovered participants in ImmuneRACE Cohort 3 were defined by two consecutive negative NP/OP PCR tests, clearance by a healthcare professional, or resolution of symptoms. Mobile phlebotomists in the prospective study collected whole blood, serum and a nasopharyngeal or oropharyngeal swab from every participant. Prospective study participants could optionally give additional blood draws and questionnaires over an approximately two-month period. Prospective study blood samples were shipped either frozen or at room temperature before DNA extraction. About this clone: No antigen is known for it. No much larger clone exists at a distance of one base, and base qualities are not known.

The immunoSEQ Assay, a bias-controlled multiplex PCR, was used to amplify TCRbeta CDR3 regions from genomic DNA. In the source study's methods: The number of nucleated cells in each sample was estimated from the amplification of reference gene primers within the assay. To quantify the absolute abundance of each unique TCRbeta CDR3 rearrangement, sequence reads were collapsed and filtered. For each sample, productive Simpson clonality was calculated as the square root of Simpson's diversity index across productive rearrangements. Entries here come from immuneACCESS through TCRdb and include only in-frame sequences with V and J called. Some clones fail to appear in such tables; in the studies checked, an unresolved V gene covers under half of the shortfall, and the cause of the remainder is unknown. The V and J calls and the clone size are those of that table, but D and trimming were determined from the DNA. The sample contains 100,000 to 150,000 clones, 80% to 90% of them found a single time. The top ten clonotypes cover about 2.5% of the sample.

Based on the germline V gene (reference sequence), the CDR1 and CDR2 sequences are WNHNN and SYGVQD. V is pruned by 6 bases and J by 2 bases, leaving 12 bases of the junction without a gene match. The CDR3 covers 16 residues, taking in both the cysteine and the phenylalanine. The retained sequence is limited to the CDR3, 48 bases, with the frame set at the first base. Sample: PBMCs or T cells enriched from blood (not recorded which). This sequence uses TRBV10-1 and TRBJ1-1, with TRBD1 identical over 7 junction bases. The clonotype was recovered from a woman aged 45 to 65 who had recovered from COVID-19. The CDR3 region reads CASSPEKGADNTEAFF. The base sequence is TGCGCCAGCAGCCCGGAGAAGGGGGCCGACAACACTGAAGCTTTCTTT.